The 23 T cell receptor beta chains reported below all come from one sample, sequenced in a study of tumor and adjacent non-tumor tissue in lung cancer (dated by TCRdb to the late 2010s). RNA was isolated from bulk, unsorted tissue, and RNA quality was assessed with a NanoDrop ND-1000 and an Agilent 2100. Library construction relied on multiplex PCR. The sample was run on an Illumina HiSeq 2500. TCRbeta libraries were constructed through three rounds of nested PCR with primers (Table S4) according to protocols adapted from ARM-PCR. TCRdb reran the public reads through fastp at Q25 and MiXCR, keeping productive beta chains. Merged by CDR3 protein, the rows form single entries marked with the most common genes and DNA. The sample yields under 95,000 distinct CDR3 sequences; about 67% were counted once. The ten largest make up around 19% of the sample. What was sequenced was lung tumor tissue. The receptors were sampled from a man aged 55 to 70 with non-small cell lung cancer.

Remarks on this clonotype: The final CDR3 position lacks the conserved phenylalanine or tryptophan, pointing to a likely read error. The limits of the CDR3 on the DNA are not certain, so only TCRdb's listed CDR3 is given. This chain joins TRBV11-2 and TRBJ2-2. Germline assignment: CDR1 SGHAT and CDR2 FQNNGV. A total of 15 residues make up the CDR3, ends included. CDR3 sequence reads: CASSSRVANTGELFS.

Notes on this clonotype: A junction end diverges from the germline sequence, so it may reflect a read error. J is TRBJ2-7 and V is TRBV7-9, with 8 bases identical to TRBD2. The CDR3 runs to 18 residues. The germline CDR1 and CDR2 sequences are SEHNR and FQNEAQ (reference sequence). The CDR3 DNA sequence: TGTACCAGCAGCTGCATTGCCACTAGCGGAGCCTCCTCCTACGAGCAGTACTTC. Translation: CTSSCIATSGASSYEQYF. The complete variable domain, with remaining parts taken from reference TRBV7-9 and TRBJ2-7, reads DTGVSQNPRHKITKRGQNVTFRCDPISEHNRLYWYRQTLGQGPEFLTYFQNEAQLEKSRLLSDRFSAERPKGSFSTLEIQRTEQGDSAMYLCTSSCIATSGASSYEQYFGPGTRLTVT.

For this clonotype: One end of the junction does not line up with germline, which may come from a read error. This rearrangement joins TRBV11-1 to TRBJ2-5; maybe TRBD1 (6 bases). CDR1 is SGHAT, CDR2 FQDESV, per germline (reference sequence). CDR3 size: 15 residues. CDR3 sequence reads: CATSEDRLGQDTQYF. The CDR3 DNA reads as TGTGCCACCAGCGAAGACAGGTTGGGTCAAGATACCCAGTACTTC.

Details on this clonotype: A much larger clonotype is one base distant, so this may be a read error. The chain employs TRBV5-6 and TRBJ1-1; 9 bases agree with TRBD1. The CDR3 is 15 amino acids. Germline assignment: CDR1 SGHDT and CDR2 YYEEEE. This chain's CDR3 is CTSSATDRGKTEAFF. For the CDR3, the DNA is TGTACCAGCAGCGCCACGGACAGGGGTAAGACTGAAGCTTTCTTT. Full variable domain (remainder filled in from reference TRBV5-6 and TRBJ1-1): DAGVTQSPTHLIKTRGQQVTLRCSPKSGHDTVSWYQQALGQGPQFIFQYYEEEERQRGNFPDRFSGHQFPNYSSELNVNALLLGDSALYLCTSSATDRGKTEAFFGQGTRLTVV.

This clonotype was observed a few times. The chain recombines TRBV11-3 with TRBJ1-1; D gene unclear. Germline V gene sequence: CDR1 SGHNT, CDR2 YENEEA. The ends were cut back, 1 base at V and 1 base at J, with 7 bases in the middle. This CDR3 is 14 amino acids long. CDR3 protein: CASSLGPANTEAFF. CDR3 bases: TGTGCCAGCAGCTTAGGGCCAGCGAACACTGAAGCTTTCTTT.

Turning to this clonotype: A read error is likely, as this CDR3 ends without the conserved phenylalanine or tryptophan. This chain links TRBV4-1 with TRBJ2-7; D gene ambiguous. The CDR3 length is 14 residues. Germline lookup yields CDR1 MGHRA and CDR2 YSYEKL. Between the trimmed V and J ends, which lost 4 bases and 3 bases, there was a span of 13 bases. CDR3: CASSRVGQCYEQYS. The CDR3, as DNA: TGCGCCAGCAGCCGAGTCGGCCAGTGCTACGAGCAGTACTCC.

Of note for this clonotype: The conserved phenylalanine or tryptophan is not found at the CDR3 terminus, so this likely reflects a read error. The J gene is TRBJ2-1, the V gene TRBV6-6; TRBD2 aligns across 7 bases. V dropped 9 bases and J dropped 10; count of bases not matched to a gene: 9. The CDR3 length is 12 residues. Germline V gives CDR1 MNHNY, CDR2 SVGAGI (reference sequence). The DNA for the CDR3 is TGTGCCAGTAGTGGGAGGGCCCGGGAGCAGTTCATC. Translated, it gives CASSGRAREQFI.

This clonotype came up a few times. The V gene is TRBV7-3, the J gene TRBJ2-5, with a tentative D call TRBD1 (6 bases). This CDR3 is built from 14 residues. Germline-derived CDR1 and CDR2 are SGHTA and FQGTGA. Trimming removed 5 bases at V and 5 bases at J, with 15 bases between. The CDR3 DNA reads TGTGCCAGCAGCCAAGGGGGATTTGGGGAGACCCAGTACTTC. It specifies CASSQGGFGETQYF. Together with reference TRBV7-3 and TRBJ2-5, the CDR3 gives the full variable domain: GAGVSQTPSNKVTEKGKYVELRCDPISGHTALYWYRQSLGQGPEFLIYFQGTGAADDSGLPNDRFFAVRPEGSVSTLKIQRTERGDSAVYLCASSQGGFGETQYFGPGTRLLVL.

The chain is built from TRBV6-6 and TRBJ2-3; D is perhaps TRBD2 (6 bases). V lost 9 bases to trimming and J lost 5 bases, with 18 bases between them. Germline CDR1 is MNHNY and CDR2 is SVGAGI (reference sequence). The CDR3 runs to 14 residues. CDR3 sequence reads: CASRGARGIDTQYF. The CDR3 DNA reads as TGTGCCAGTCGCGGGGCGCGGGGCATAGATACGCAGTATTTT.

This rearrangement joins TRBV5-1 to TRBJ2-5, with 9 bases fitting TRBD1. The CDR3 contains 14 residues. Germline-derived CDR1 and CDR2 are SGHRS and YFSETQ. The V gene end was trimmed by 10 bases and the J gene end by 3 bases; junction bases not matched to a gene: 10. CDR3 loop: CAGGWDRVEETQYF. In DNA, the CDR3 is TGCGCCGGCGGCTGGGACAGGGTGGAAGAGACCCAGTACTTC.

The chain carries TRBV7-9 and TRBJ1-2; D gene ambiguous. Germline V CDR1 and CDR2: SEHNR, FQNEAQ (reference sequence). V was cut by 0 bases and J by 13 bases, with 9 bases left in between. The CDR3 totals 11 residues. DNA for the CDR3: TGTGCCAGCAGCTTAGCGGGAGGATGCACCTTC. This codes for CASSLAGGCTF.

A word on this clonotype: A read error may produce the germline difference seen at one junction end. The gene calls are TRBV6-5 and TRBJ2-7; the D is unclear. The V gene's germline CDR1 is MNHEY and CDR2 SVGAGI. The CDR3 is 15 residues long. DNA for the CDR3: TGTGCAAGCAGCCTCCCAGACGTTCCCACCTACGAGCAGTACTTC. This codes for CASSLPDVPTYEQYF.

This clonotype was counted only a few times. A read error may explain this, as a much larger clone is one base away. The CDR3 sequence: CASSPGYSRNEQFF. DNA for the CDR3: TGTGCCAGCAGTCCTGGGTATTCCCGTAATGAGCAGTTCTTC. The chain combines TRBV6-2 or TRBV6-3 with TRBJ2-1; D not resolved. Germline V gene sequence: CDR1 MNHEY, CDR2 SVGEGT. V was clipped by 5 bases and J by 7 bases, with 15 bases between them. The CDR3 runs to 14 residues.

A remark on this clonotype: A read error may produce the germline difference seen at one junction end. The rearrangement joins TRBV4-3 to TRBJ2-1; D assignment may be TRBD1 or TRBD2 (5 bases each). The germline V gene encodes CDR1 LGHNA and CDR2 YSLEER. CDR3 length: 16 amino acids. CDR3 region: CACSQLSTFMGDGQFF. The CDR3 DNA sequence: TGCGCCTGCAGCCAACTTAGTACCTTTATGGGGGATGGGCAGTTCTTC.

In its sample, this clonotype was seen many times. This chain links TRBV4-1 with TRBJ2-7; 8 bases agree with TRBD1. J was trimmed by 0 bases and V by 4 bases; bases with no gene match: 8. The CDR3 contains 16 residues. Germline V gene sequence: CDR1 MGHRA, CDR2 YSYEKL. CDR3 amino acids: CASSRLGTGSSYEQYF. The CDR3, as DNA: TGCGCCAGCAGCCGACTAGGGACAGGAAGCTCCTACGAGCAGTACTTC.

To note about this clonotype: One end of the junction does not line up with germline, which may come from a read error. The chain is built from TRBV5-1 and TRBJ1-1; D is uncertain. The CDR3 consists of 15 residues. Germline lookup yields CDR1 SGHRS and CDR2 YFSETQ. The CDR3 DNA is TGCGTCAGCAGCCCCCTTGGGGAGGGCGGCACTGAAGCTTTCTTT. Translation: CVSSPLGEGGTEAFF.

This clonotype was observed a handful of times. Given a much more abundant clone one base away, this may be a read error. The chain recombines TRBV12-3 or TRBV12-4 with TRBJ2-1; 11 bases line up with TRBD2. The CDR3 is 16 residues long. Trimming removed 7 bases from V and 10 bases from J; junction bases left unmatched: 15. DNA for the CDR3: TGTGCCAGCATCTACGGTAGCGGGAGGGCCCTGAGGGAGCAGTTCTTC. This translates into CASIYGSGRALREQFF.

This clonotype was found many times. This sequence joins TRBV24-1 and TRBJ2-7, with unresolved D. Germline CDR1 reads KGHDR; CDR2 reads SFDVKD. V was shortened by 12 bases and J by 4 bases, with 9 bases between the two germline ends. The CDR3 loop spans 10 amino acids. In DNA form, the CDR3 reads TGTGCCCCGTTCTCGTACGAGCAGTACTTC. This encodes CAPFSYEQYF.

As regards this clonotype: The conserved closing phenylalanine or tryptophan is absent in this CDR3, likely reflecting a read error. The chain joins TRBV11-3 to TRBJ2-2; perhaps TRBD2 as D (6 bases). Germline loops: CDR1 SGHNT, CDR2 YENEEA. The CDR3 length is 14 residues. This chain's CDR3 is CASSLRRRAWELFS. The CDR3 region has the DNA TGTGCCAGCAGCTTAAGAAGGAGGGCCTGGGAACTGTTTTCT.

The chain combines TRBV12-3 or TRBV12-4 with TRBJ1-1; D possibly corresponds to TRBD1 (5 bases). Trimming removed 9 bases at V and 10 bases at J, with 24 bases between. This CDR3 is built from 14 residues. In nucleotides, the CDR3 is TGTGCCAGTAGTCCTACCTGCGGGGGAACGGGAGCTTTCTTT. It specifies CASSPTCGGTGAFF.

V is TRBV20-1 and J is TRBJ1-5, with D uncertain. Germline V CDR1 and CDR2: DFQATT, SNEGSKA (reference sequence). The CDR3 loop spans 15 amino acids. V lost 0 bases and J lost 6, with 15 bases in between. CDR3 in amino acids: CSARDISYSGQPQHF. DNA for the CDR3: TGCAGTGCTAGAGATATCAGCTATTCTGGTCAGCCCCAGCATTTT.

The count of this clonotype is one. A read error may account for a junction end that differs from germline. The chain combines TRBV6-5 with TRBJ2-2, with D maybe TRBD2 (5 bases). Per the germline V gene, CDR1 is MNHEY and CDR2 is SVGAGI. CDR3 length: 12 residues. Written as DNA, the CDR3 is TGTGCATCTATTGCGGGCGCCGGGGAGCCGTTTTTT. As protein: CASIAGAGEPFF.

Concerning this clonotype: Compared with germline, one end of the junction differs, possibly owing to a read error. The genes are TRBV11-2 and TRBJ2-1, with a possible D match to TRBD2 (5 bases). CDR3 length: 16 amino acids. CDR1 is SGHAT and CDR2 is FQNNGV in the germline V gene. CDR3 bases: TGTGCCAGCAGTTTATCGGCGGGTATGCCAAGCAGTGAGCACTTCTTC. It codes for CASSLSAGMPSSEHFF.